These 11 T cell receptor beta chains were sequenced from one sample in a study of Graves' ophthalmopathy and Graves' hyperthyroidism. The sequenced template was RNA, covering the TCR beta CDR3 region. In the first round, RT-PCR was carried out with HTBI primers, and a multiplex PCR formed the second round. In TCRdb, the multiplex PCR reads were re-called with MiXCR into one record per CDR3 protein. The table records 400,000 to 450,000 distinct CDR3 sequences, over 20% of them present only once. Source material: peripheral blood. The receptor set was obtained from a woman aged 18-29 years with stable Graves' hyperthyroidism.

V is TRBV27 and J is TRBJ1-2, with D possibly being TRBD1 (5 bases). This CDR3 contains 15 residues. Germline loops: CDR1 MNHEY, CDR2 SMNVEV (reference sequence). V gave up 6 bases and J gave up 0 bases, with 14 bases separating them. This CDR3 is CASRQRDVTNYGYTF. The CDR3 DNA sequence: TGTGCCAGCAGACAGAGGGACGTTACTAACTATGGCTACACCTTC.

The chain is built from TRBV5-6 and TRBJ1-2; maybe TRBD1 (5 bases). V was shortened by 0 bases and J by 8 bases, with 11 bases between the two germline ends. Germline values: CDR1 SGHDT, CDR2 YYEEEE. The CDR3 runs to 13 residues. CDR3 amino acids: CASSLGRRDGYTF. For the CDR3, the DNA is TGTGCCAGCAGCTTGGGCCGGAGGGACGGCTACACCTTC.

V gene TRBV24-1 combines with J gene TRBJ1-2; D possibly corresponds to TRBD1 (5 bases). The V and J ends lost 4 bases and 7 bases respectively, with 18 bases between them. Per the germline V gene, CDR1 is KGHDR and CDR2 is SFDVKD. This CDR3 contains 15 residues. CDR3 residues: CATSERGRTGGGYTF. The CDR3 nucleotides read TGTGCCACCAGTGAGCGGGGACGGACGGGCGGTGGCTACACCTTC.

This clonotype showed up many times. This chain joins TRBV7-9 and TRBJ2-7; tentatively, D is TRBD2 (5 bases). V was clipped by 11 bases and J by 0 bases, with 11 bases between them. CDR1 and CDR2 (germline): SEHNR, FQNEAQ (reference sequence). The CDR3 totals 12 residues. The CDR3 nucleotides are TGTGCCGCGGGCGGAGACTCCTACGAGCAGTACTTC. Translated: CAAGGDSYEQYF.

In this sample, this clonotype turned up many times. For the CDR3, the DNA is TGTGCCAGCAGCCATGTACAGGGGAATTCACCCCTCCACTTT. Encoded protein: CASSHVQGNSPLHF. This chain joins TRBV3-1 and TRBJ1-6, with 7 bases that match TRBD1. Per the germline V gene, CDR1 is LGHDT and CDR2 is YNNKEL (reference sequence). V shed 3 bases and J 7 bases; nucleotides not matched to a gene: 3. This CDR3 is built from 14 residues.

This clonotype was detected ten times or more. The chain combines TRBV6-1 with TRBJ2-2, with a tentative D call TRBD2 (6 bases). The CDR3 consists of 15 residues. The ends were cut back, 4 bases at V and 3 bases at J, with 12 bases in the middle. CDR1 MNHNS and CDR2 SASEGT come from the germline V gene. The CDR3: CASSAGRIDTGELFF. CDR3 bases: TGTGCCAGCAGTGCAGGGAGGATTGACACCGGGGAGCTGTTTTTT.

Ten or more counts support this clonotype. V and J are TRBV7-8 and TRBJ2-7, with 8 bases matching TRBD2. J was trimmed by 5 bases and V by 3 bases; bases with no gene match: 9. The CDR3 is 15 amino acids. The germline V gene has CDR1 SGHVS and CDR2 FQNEAQ. The CDR3 loop is CASSFPSGRSHEQYF. In nucleotides, the CDR3 is TGTGCCAGCAGCTTTCCGAGCGGGAGATCCCACGAGCAGTACTTC.

The chain couples TRBV6-1 to TRBJ1-2; D gene unclear. CDR1 and CDR2 (germline): MNHNS, SASEGT. This CDR3 contains 13 residues. The V and J ends lost 6 bases and 4 bases respectively, with 12 bases between them. Here the CDR3 reads CASSPGPGYGYTF. The CDR3 region has the DNA TGTGCCAGCAGCCCGGGTCCGGGCTATGGCTACACCTTC.

Details on this clonotype: The junction and the germline gene differ at one end; a read error may be behind it. J is TRBJ2-3 and V is TRBV11-1; 7 bases are a match to TRBD2. CDR3 length: 17 amino acids. Germline assignment: CDR1 SGHAT and CDR2 FQDESV (reference sequence). CDR3 in amino acids: CASTLAPSGGSTDTQYF. The CDR3 coding sequence is TGTGCCAGCACCTTAGCGCCTAGCGGAGGAAGCACAGATACGCAGTATTTT.

This clonotype was counted at least ten times. J is TRBJ2-7 and V is TRBV28, with a tentative D call TRBD1 (6 bases). This CDR3 is built from 17 residues. The germline V and J ends were trimmed by 3 bases and 4 bases, with 22 bases remaining between them. Germline assignment: CDR1 MDHEN and CDR2 SYDVKM. The CDR3 DNA is TGTGCCAGCAGTTTGCAGACAGGATCACTAGTTTATTACGAGCAGTACTTC. It codes for CASSLQTGSLVYYEQYF. The variable domain in full, with the rest retrieved from reference TRBV28 and TRBJ2-7, is DVKVTQSSRYLVKRTGEKVFLECVQDMDHENMFWYRQDPGLGLRLIYFSYDVKMKEKGDIPEGYSVSREKKERFSLILESASTNQTSMYLCASSLQTGSLVYYEQYFGPGTRLTVT.

This clonotype showed up many times. This chain links TRBV7-2 with TRBJ2-5; no clear D. V was shortened by 2 bases and J by 4 bases, with 11 bases between the two germline ends. This CDR3 contains 14 residues. In germline, CDR1 is SGHTA, CDR2 FQGNSA. The CDR3 is CASSLRVRLETQYF. The CDR3 DNA sequence: TGTGCCAGCAGCTTAAGGGTTAGATTAGAGACCCAGTACTTC.